This is a list of T cell receptor beta chains from one sample in a study of glioma-infiltrating T cells after dendritic cell vaccination. The repertoire was sequenced with immunoSEQ multiplex PCR; TCRdb's copy has only in-frame clones and lacks some. Of fewer than 95,000 clones in the sample, 85% were seen once. The sequencing used blood, collected after dendritic cell vaccination. These receptors all stem from a human donor with glioblastoma. Both conserved end residues are part of each CDR3. A D gene is named only where the DNA matches it firmly. Only part of the rows carry a size: once, few, many, or a class if the clone is expanded.

j_call,clone_size,v_call,d_call,cdr3_aa,cdr3_nt
TRBJ1-2,.,TRBV19,TRBD1,CASIMPGQGYGYTF,TGTGCCAGTATCATGCCGGGACAGGGTTACGGCTACACCTTC
TRBJ1-1,.,TRBV9,.,CASSVFPASSAEGEAFF,TGTGCCAGCAGCGTATTCCCGGCGTCTAGCGCTGAGGGTGAAGCTTTCTTT
TRBJ1-1,.,TRBV9,.,CASSARGAGNTEAFF,TGTGCCAGCAGCGCACGGGGGGCAGGGAACACTGAAGCTTTCTTT
TRBJ2-2,.,TRBV7-9,.,CASSPDSNTGELFF,TGTGCCAGCAGCCCGGACAGCAACACCGGGGAGCTGTTTTTT
TRBJ2-7,few,TRBV28,TRBD1,CASSRPGQSYEQYF,TGTGCCAGCAGCAGACCGGGACAGTCCTACGAGCAGTACTTC
TRBJ1-5,.,TRBV2,TRBD1,CASSERQGAYQPQHF,TGTGCCAGCAGTGAACGACAGGGGGCTTACCAGCCCCAGCATTTT
TRBJ2-7,.,TRBV5-1,TRBD1,CASSHYLTGEYEQYF,TGCGCCAGCAGCCACTACCTGACAGGGGAGTACGAGCAGTACTTC
TRBJ1-4,.,TRBV6-5,.,CASGQPNEKLFF,TGTGCCAGTGGACAGCCTAATGAAAAACTGTTTTTT
TRBJ1-1,.,TRBV7-9,TRBD1,CASSYRDMGQGEAFF,TGTGCCAGCAGCTACCGGGACATGGGACAGGGGGAAGCTTTCTTT
TRBJ1-2,.,TRBV7-6,TRBD1,CASSEGQGNYGYTF,TGTGCCAGCAGCGAAGGACAGGGCAACTATGGCTACACCTTC